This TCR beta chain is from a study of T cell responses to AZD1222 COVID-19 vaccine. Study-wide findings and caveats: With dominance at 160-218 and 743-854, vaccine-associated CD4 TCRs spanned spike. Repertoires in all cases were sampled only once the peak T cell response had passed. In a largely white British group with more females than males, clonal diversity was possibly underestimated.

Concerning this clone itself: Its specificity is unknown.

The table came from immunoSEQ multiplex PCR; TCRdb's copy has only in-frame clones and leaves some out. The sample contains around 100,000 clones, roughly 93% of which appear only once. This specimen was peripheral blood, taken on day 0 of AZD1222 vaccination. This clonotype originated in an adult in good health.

DNA of the CDR3: TGTGCCAGCAGCTCTTACTCTCGGGACTCCAATACGCAGTATTTT. This encodes CASSSYSRDSNTQYF. J is TRBJ2-3 and V is TRBV11-3; D might be TRBD2 (6 bases). The CDR3 consists of 15 residues. Germline V gene lookup returns CDR1 SGHNT and CDR2 YENEEA. Trimming removed 4 bases at V and 7 bases at J, with 18 bases between.